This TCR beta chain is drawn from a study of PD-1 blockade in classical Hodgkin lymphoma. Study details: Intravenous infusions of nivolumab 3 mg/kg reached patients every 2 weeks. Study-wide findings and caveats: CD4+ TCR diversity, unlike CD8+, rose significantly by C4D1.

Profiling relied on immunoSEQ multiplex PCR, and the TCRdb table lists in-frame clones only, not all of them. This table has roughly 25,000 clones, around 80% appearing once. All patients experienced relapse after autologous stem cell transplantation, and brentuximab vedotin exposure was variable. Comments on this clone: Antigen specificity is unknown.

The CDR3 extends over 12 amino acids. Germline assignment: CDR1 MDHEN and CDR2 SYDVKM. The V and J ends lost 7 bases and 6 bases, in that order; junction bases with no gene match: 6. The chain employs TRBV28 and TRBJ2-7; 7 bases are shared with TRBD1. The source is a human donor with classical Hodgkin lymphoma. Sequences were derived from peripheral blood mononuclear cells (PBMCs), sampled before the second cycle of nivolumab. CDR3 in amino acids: CASTSSGGEQYF. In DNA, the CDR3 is TGTGCCAGCACCTCCTCAGGGGGCGAGCAGTACTTC.